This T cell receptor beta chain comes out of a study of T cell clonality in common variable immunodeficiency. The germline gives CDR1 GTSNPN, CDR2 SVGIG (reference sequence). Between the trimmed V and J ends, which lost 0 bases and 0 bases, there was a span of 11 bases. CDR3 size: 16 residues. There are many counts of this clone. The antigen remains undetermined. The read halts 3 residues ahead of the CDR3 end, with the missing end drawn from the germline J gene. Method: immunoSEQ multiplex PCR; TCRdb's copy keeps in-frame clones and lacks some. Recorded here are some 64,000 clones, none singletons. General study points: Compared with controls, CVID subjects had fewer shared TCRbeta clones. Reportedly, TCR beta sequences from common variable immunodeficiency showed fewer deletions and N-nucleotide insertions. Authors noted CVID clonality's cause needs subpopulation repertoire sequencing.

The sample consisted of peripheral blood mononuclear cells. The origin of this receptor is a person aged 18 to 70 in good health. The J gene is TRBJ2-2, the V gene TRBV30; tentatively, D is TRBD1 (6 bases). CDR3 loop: CAWSVPRTANTGELFF. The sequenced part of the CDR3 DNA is TGTGCCTGGAGTGTACCTCGGACAGCGAACACCGGGGAG. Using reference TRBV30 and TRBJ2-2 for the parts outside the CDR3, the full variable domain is SQTIHQWPATLVQPVGSPLSLECTVEGTSNPNLYWYRQAAGRGLQLLFYSVGIGQISSEVPQNLSASRPQDRQFILSSKKLLLSDSGFYLCAWSVPRTANTGELFFGEGSRLTVL.